A selection of T cell receptor beta chains follows, all from one sample in a study of blood T cell repertoires in COVID-19. This table comes from immunoSEQ multiplex PCR, and its TCRdb copy is limited to in-frame clones, with some not included. The sample shows approximately 200,000 clones, roughly 92% of them seen only once. The sample consisted of peripheral blood. Receptors were obtained from a man aged 25-45 years with COVID-19, enrolled during active disease. CDR3s include the opening cysteine and the closing phenylalanine or tryptophan. The order of the fields is V gene, clone size, J gene, D gene, CDR3 protein, CDR3 DNA. D genes are given only for firm matches. Clone size is shown for a subset of rows, as once, few, many or a class of expanded clone.

TRBV6-4	-	TRBJ2-4	TRBD1	CASRGQGLVF	TGTGCCAGCAGGGGACAGGGGTTGGTCTTC
TRBV4-1	-	TRBJ1-5	TRBD1	CASSQDRGRGINQPQHF	TGCGCCAGCAGCCAAGATCGGGGCAGGGGGATCAATCAGCCCCAGCATTTT
TRBV12-5	medium-sized	TRBJ1-1	TRBD1	CASGLEVPDRGRTEAFF	TGTGCTAGTGGTTTGGAGGTCCCCGACAGGGGGCGAACTGAAGCTTTCTTT
TRBV29-1	-	TRBJ2-7	TRBD2	CSVVPGTSGSSYEQYF	TGCAGCGTTGTTCCCGGGACTAGCGGTTCCTCCTACGAGCAGTACTTC
TRBV10-3	-	TRBJ1-6	-	CAIRKDPGTNSPLHF	TGTGCCATCAGGAAAGACCCGGGGACAAATTCACCCCTCCACTTT
TRBV30	-	TRBJ1-5	-	CAWSVQASGNQPQHF	TGTGCCTGGAGTGTTCAGGCGTCAGGCAATCAGCCCCAGCATTTT
TRBV5-6	-	TRBJ1-2	-	CASSLARQFPYGYTF	TGTGCCAGCAGCTTGGCCAGACAGTTTCCCTATGGCTACACCTTC
TRBV19	-	TRBJ2-1	-	CASSPPGLPTLVQFF	TGTGCCAGTAGTCCCCCGGGACTCCCCACATTAGTGCAGTTCTTC
TRBV5-6	-	TRBJ2-7	TRBD1	CASSASQGPYEQYF	TGTGCCAGCAGCGCCTCACAGGGGCCCTACGAGCAGTACTTC
TRBV7-9	-	TRBJ1-2	TRBD1	CASSPDRPKMFNYGYTF	TGTGCCAGCAGCCCGGACAGGCCAAAAATGTTCAACTATGGCTACACCTTC
TRBV11-1	-	TRBJ2-7	TRBD2	CASSPRVGGNYEQYF	TGTGCCAGCAGCCCTAGAGTCGGGGGGAACTACGAGCAGTACTTC
TRBV10-3	-	TRBJ1-6	TRBD1	CAIRLTGEGSPLHF	TGTGCCATCAGATTGACAGGGGAAGGATCACCCCTCCACTTT
TRBV5-1	-	TRBJ2-1	TRBD2	CASSLTASGGLNEQFF	TGCGCCAGCAGCTTGACGGCTAGCGGGGGTTTAAATGAGCAGTTCTTC
TRBV18	-	TRBJ2-5	-	CASSPGQGAQETQYF	TGTGCCAGCTCACCAGGGCAGGGCGCGCAGGAGACCCAGTACTTC
TRBV11-1	once	TRBJ2-5	TRBD1	CASSTRQGAGETQYF	TGTGCCAGCAGCACCCGACAGGGCGCAGGGGAGACCCAGTACTTC
TRBV27	-	TRBJ1-2	-	CASSFAGLYGYTF	TGTGCCAGCAGTTTTGCAGGGTTGTATGGCTACACCTTC
TRBV6-5	-	TRBJ1-1	-	CASSYQGAAFF	TGTGCCAGCAGTTACCAAGGGGCCGCTTTCTTT
TRBV2	-	TRBJ1-2	TRBD1	CASSQTGGGDYGYTF	TGTGCCAGCAGTCAGACAGGGGGAGGGGACTATGGCTACACCTTC
TRBV9	-	TRBJ2-5	TRBD1	CASSVGDRVETQYF	TGTGCCAGCAGCGTAGGCGACAGGGTAGAGACCCAGTACTTC
TRBV6-5	-	TRBJ1-1	-	CASSYSLGRTEAFF	TGTGCCAGCAGTTACTCGTTAGGGAGGACTGAAGCTTTCTTT
TRBV5-1	once	TRBJ2-3	-	CASSSTRPTVSTDTQYF	TGCGCCAGCAGCTCAACCAGGCCCACAGTGAGCACAGATACGCAGTATTTT
TRBV2	-	TRBJ1-6	TRBD1	CASSSDRAKNNSPLHF	TGTGCCAGCAGTTCCGACAGGGCCAAAAATAATTCACCCCTCCACTTT
TRBV7-9	-	TRBJ1-2	-	CASSPRGRGKKSGYTF	TGTGCCAGCAGCCCCCGAGGCAGGGGAAAGAAGAGTGGCTACACCTTC
TRBV4-1	-	TRBJ2-5	TRBD2	CASSQDYAPGLGKETQYF	TGCGCCAGCAGCCAAGATTACGCCCCGGGACTAGGAAAAGAGACCCAGTACTTC
TRBV4-2	-	TRBJ2-3	TRBD2	CASSQDKGSGGDTQYF	TGTGCCAGCAGCCAAGATAAGGGGTCGGGGGGAGATACGCAGTATTTT
TRBV11-3	once	TRBJ2-7	-	CASSLDPRGEQYF	TGTGCCAGCAGCTTAGATCCGCGTGGCGAGCAGTACTTC
TRBV5-1	-	TRBJ1-1	-	CASSLATQGNTEAFF	TGCGCCAGCAGCTTGGCAACTCAGGGGAACACTGAAGCTTTCTTT
TRBV4-2	-	TRBJ2-7	TRBD2	CASSQERTRGGLYEQYF	TGTGCCAGCAGCCAAGAAAGGACGCGGGGGGGCCTCTACGAGCAGTACTTC
TRBV11-2	-	TRBJ1-3	TRBD1	CASSLNSGTGGPRNTIYF	TGTGCCAGCAGCCTGAATTCCGGGACAGGGGGCCCTCGGAACACCATATATTTT
TRBV12-3/TRBV12-4	-	TRBJ1-3	-	CASSLSAGNTIYF	TGTGCCAGCAGTTTATCAGCTGGAAACACCATATATTTT
TRBV5-6	few	TRBJ2-2	-	CASRHSSNTGELFF	TGTGCCAGCCGCCACAGTTCGAACACCGGGGAGCTGTTTTTT
TRBV7-9	-	TRBJ1-1	TRBD1	CASSRRQGSSTTNTEAFF	TGTGCCAGCAGCCGAAGACAGGGAAGTTCCACTACGAACACTGAAGCTTTCTTT
TRBV19	once	TRBJ1-5	-	CASSISSYSNQPQHF	TGTGCCAGTAGTATTAGCTCCTATAGCAATCAGCCCCAGCATTTT
TRBV4-1	-	TRBJ2-5	-	CASSQDETGQETQYF	TGCGCCAGCAGCCAAGATGAGACAGGACAAGAGACCCAGTACTTC
TRBV3-1/TRBV3-2	-	TRBJ2-1	TRBD2	CASSQLLAGGRRGNEQFF	TGTGCCAGCAGCCAACTACTAGCGGGGGGGCGAAGAGGCAATGAGCAGTTCTTC
TRBV12-5	-	TRBJ1-3	-	CASGLGGSGNTIYF	TGTGCTAGTGGTTTGGGAGGTTCTGGAAACACCATATATTTT
TRBV19	-	TRBJ1-4	TRBD1	CASTPGGTGEEKLFF	TGTGCCAGTACCCCAGGGGGGACAGGGGAGGAAAAACTGTTTTTT
TRBV2	-	TRBJ1-1	TRBD1	CASGGTANTEAFF	TGTGCCAGCGGTGGGACAGCGAACACTGAAGCTTTCTTT
TRBV7-9	-	TRBJ2-3	TRBD2	CASSQWVLAGLTDTQYF	TGTGCCAGCAGCCAATGGGTTCTAGCGGGGCTCACAGATACGCAGTATTTT
TRBV12-3/TRBV12-4	-	TRBJ1-2	-	CASSFMGNYGYTF	TGTGCCAGCAGTTTTATGGGCAACTATGGCTACACCTTC
TRBV10-3	-	TRBJ2-3	TRBD2	CAISDATSGGSTDTQYF	TGTGCCATCAGTGATGCAACTAGCGGGGGGAGCACAGATACGCAGTATTTT
TRBV2	-	TRBJ2-5	TRBD1	CASSELGQGQETQYF	TGTGCCAGCAGTGAACTTGGACAGGGTCAAGAGACCCAGTACTTC